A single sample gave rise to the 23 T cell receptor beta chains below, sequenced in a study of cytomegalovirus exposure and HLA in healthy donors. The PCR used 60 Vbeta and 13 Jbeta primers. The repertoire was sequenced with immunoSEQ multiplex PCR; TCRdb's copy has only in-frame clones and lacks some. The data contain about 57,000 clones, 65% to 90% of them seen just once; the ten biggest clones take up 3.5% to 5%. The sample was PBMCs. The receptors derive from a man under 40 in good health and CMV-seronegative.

This CDR3 reads CASRGGQVGGTGELFF. Here the CDR3 DNA reads TGTGCCAGCAGAGGCGGACAGGTTGGCGGCACCGGGGAGCTGTTTTTT. The chain carries TRBV11-3 and TRBJ2-2; 7 nucleotides agree with TRBD1. The CDR3 length is 16 residues. V was pared by 6 bases and J by 4 bases, with 11 bases of the junction left unmatched. CDR1 is SGHNT and CDR2 is YENEEA in the germline V gene.

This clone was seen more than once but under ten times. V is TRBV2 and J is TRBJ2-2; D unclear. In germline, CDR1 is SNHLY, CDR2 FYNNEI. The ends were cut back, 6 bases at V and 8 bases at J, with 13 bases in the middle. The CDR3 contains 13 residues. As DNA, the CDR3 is TGTGCCAGCAGGGCGACTCATTCTGGGGAGCTGTTTTTT. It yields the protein CASRATHSGELFF.

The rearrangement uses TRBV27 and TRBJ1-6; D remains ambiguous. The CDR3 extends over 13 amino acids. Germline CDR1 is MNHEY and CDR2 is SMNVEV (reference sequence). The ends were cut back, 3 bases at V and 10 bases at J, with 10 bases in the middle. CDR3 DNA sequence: TGTGCCAGCAGTTTCCCAGGTGTCTCACCCCTCCACTTT. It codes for CASSFPGVSPLHF.

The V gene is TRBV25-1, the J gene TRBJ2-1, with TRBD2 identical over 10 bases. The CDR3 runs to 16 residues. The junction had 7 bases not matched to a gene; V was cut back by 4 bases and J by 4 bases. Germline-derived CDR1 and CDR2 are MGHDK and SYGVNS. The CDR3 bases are TGTGCCAGCAGTGCAACTAGCGGGACTCATTACAATGAGCAGTTCTTC. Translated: CASSATSGTHYNEQFF.

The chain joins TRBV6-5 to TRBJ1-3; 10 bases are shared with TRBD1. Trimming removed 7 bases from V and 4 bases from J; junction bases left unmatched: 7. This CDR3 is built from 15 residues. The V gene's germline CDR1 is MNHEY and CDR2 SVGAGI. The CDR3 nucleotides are TGTGCCAGCAAGACCGGGACAGGGGTCGGAAACACCATATATTTT. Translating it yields CASKTGTGVGNTIYF.

CDR3 residues: CASGFRDKGEAFF. The CDR3 DNA reads TGTGCCAGCGGATTCCGGGACAAGGGTGAAGCTTTCTTT. The V gene is TRBV5-5, the J gene TRBJ1-1; D possibly corresponds to TRBD1 (6 bases). The CDR3 length is 13 residues. The V end lost 7 bases, the J end lost 7 bases, and 17 bases lay between the germline ends. Germline CDR1 and CDR2: SGHKS and YYEKEE (reference sequence).

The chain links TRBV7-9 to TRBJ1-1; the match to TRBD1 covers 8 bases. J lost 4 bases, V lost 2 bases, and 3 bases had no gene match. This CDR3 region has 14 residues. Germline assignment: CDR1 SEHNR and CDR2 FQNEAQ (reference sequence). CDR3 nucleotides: TGTGCCAGCAGCTTAAGCACAGGGGGCACTGAAGCTTTCTTT. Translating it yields CASSLSTGGTEAFF.

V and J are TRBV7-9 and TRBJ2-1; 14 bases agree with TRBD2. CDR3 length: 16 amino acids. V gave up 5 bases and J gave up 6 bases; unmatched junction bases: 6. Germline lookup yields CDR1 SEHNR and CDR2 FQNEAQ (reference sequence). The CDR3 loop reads CASSPRTSGGINEQFF. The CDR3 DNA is TGTGCCAGCAGCCCTAGGACTAGCGGGGGGATCAATGAGCAGTTCTTC.

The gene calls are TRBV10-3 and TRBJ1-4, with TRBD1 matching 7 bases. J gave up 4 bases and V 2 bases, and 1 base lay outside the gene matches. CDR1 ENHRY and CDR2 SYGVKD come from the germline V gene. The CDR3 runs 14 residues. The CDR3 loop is CAISEDRDNEKLFF. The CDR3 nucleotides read TGTGCCATCAGTGAGGACAGGGATAATGAAAAACTGTTTTTT.

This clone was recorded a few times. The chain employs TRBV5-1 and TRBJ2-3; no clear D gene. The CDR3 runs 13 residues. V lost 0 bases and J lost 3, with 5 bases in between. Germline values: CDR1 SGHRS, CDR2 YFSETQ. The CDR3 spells CASSLAGTDTQYF. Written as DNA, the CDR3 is TGCGCCAGCAGCTTGGCCGGGACAGATACGCAGTATTTT.

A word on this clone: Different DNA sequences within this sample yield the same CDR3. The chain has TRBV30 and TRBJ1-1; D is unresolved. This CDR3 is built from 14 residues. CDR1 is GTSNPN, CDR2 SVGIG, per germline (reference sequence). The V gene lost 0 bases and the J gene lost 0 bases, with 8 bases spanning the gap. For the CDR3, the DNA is TGTGCCTGGAGTGTACTAGGGCTGAACACTGAAGCTTTCTTT. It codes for CAWSVLGLNTEAFF.

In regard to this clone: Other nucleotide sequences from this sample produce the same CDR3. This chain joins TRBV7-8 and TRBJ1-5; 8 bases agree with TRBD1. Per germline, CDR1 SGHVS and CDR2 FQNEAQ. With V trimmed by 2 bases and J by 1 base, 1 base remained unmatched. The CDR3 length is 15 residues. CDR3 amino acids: CASSLNRGSNQPQHF. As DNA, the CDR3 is TGTGCCAGCAGCTTAAACAGGGGGAGCAATCAGCCCCAGCATTTT.

CDR3 loop: CASKRLAGVTGELFF. The CDR3 nucleotides read TGTGCCAGTAAGAGACTGGCGGGAGTCACCGGGGAGCTGTTTTTT. The rearrangement uses TRBV19 and TRBJ2-2, with 7 bases that match TRBD2. V shed 7 bases, J shed 4 bases, and the junction held 9 bases outside the gene matches. This CDR3 has 15 residues. Looked up from germline, CDR1 is LNHDA and CDR2 is SQIVND (reference sequence).

CDR3 nucleotide sequence: TGCGCCAGCAGCTCCTTAAACACCGGGGAGCTGTTTTTT. This translates into CASSSLNTGELFF. The chain uses TRBV5-1 and TRBJ2-2; D is unclear. The CDR3 contains 13 residues. Germline V gives CDR1 SGHRS, CDR2 YFSETQ. Trimming pared 3 bases from V and 2 bases from J, leaving 5 bases between.

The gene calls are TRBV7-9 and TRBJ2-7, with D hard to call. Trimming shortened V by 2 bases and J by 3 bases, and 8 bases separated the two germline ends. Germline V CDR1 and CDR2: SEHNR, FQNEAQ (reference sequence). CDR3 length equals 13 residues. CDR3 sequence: CASSLFSNYEQYF. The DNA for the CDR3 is TGTGCCAGCAGCTTATTTAGCAACTACGAGCAGTACTTC. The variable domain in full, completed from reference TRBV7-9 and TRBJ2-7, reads DTGVSQNPRHKITKRGQNVTFRCDPISEHNRLYWYRQTLGQGPEFLTYFQNEAQLEKSRLLSDRFSAERPKGSFSTLEIQRTEQGDSAMYLCASSLFSNYEQYFGPGTRLTVT.

The CDR3 protein is CASSWRDNTEAFF. The CDR3 coding sequence is TGTGCCAGCAGTTGGAGGGATAACACTGAAGCTTTCTTT. The chain is built from TRBV6-5 and TRBJ1-1; D ambiguous. Germline CDR1 is MNHEY and CDR2 is SVGAGI. The CDR3 is made up of 13 amino acids. Trimming removed 4 bases at V and 2 bases at J, with 8 bases between.

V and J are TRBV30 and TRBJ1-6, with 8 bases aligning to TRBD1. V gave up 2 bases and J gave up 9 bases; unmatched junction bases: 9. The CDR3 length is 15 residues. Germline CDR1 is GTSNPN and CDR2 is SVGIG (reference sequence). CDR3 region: CAWSPRQGSGSPLHF. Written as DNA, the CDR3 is TGTGCCTGGAGTCCGCGACAGGGGTCCGGTTCACCCCTCCACTTT.

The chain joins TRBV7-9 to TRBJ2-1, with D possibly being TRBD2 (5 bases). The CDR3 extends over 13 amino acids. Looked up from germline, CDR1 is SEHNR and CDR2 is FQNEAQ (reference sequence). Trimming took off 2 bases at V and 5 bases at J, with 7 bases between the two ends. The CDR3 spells CASSLSRDNEQFF. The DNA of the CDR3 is TGTGCCAGCAGCTTATCGAGGGACAATGAGCAGTTCTTC. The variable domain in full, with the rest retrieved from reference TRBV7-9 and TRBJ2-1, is DTGVSQNPRHKITKRGQNVTFRCDPISEHNRLYWYRQTLGQGPEFLTYFQNEAQLEKSRLLSDRFSAERPKGSFSTLEIQRTEQGDSAMYLCASSLSRDNEQFFGPGTRLTVL.

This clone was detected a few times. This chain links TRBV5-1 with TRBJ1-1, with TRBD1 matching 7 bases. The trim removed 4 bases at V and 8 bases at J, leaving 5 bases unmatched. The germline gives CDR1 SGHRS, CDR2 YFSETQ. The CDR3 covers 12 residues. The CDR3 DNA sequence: TGCGCCAGCAGCCCCGGACAGGCGGAAGCTTTCTTT. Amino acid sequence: CASSPGQAEAFF.

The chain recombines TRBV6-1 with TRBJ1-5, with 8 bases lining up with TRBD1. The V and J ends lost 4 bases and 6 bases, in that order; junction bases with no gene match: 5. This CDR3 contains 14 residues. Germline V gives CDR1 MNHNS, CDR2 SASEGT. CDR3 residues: CASSVQGAGQPQHF. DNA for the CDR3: TGTGCCAGCAGTGTGCAGGGGGCCGGTCAGCCCCAGCATTTT.

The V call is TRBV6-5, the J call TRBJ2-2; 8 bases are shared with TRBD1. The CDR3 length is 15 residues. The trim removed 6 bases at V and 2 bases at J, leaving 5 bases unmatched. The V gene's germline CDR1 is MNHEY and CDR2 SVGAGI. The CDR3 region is CASSNGQGNTGELFF. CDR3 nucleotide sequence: TGTGCCAGCAGCAATGGACAGGGAAACACCGGGGAGCTGTTTTTT.

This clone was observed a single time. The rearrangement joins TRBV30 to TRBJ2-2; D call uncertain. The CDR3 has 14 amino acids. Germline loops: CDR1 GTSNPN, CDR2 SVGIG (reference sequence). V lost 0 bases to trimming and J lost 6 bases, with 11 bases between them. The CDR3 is CAWSVRELAGELFF. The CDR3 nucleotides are TGTGCCTGGAGTGTACGAGAGTTAGCCGGGGAGCTGTTTTTT.

The CDR3 loop reads CASSWDRSNQPQHF. The CDR3 DNA follows: TGTGCCAGCAGTTGGGACAGGAGCAATCAGCCCCAGCATTTT. The rearrangement links TRBV6-5 to TRBJ1-5, with 8 bases fitting TRBD1. Germline trimming cut 4 bases from V and 1 base from J; bases unmatched to any gene: 0. The CDR3 extends over 14 amino acids. The germline CDR1 and CDR2 sequences are MNHEY and SVGAGI.